This entry lists 32 T cell receptor beta chains sequenced from one sample in a study of T cell changes during pregnancy in multiple sclerosis. Here immunoSEQ multiplex PCR was the method, and the copy in TCRdb shows in-frame clones only, minus some. The repertoire holds fewer than 50,000 clones, with 92% as singletons. This sample comprised CD4+ T cells from peripheral blood mononuclear cells, obtained in the third trimester of pregnancy. The source is a female donor with multiple sclerosis, enrolled in a pregnancy study.

The rearrangement uses TRBV9 and TRBJ1-4, with 9 bases matching TRBD1. The V and J ends lost 4 bases and 7 bases, in that order; junction bases with no gene match: 8. The germline V gene has CDR1 SGDLS and CDR2 YYNGEE. The CDR3 is made up of 15 amino acids. CDR3 in DNA: TGTGCCAGCAGCCCCAGACAGGGGGTAGGTGAAAAACTGTTTTTT. It codes for CASSPRQGVGEKLFF.

The J gene is TRBJ1-1, the V gene TRBV5-6; 7 bases are shared with TRBD1. Germline CDR1 SGHDT, CDR2 YYEEEE. The CDR3 runs to 14 residues. V trimming: 0 bases; J trimming: 1 base; junction bases outside the gene matches: 0. This chain's CDR3 is CASSLDRGNTEAFF. The CDR3 nucleotides read TGTGCCAGCAGCTTGGACAGGGGGAACACTGAAGCTTTCTTT. Full variable domain (outside the CDR3, taken from reference TRBV5-6 and TRBJ1-1): DAGVTQSPTHLIKTRGQQVTLRCSPKSGHDTVSWYQQALGQGPQFIFQYYEEEERQRGNFPDRFSGHQFPNYSSELNVNALLLGDSALYLCASSLDRGNTEAFFGQGTRLTVV.

This sequence joins TRBV29-1 and TRBJ2-2; possible D gene TRBD1, 5 bases. The CDR3 totals 14 residues. V lost 6 bases and J lost 6, with 17 bases in between. Germline loops: CDR1 SQVTM, CDR2 ANQGSEA. The CDR3 reads CSVTKGSLAGELFF. The CDR3 DNA reads TGCAGCGTGACCAAGGGGTCGCTAGCCGGGGAGCTGTTTTTT.

The rearrangement joins TRBV4-3 to TRBJ2-5; 8 nucleotides agree with TRBD1. From germline, CDR1 is LGHNA and CDR2 YSLEER. This CDR3 comprises 15 residues. Trimming removed 4 bases from V and 4 bases from J; junction bases left unmatched: 8. CDR3 protein: CASSRTQDRAETQYF. In DNA, the CDR3 is TGCGCCAGCAGCCGAACCCAGGACAGGGCAGAGACCCAGTACTTC.

The J gene is TRBJ1-2, the V gene TRBV4-1; tentatively, D is TRBD1 (5 bases). The CDR3 extends over 15 amino acids. Trimming took 0 bases from V and 4 from J, leaving 12 bases between them. CDR1 is MGHRA, CDR2 YSYEKL, per germline. The CDR3 DNA is TGCGCCAGCAGCCAAGAAGGGGCGAAAGCCTATGGCTACACCTTC. Translation gives CASSQEGAKAYGYTF.

This rearrangement joins TRBV19 to TRBJ2-5; TRBD1 matches at 9 bases. Trimming at V came to 6 bases and at J to 5 bases, leaving 10 bases not matched to a gene. The CDR3 totals 15 residues. CDR1 and CDR2 from the germline V gene are LNHDA and SQIVND (reference sequence). The CDR3 loop is CASRYRTGVTETQYF. CDR3 nucleotides: TGTGCCAGTAGATACCGGACAGGGGTTACGGAGACCCAGTACTTC.

The chain couples TRBV29-1 to TRBJ2-2, with 11 bases that match TRBD1. Germline V gives CDR1 SQVTM, CDR2 ANQGSEA. The CDR3 extends over 15 amino acids. V trimming: 4 bases; J trimming: 4 bases; junction bases outside the gene matches: 5. The CDR3 region has the DNA TGCAGCGTTGTTTGGACAGGGGGCTTCACCGGGGAGCTGTTTTTT. This encodes CSVVWTGGFTGELFF.

For the CDR3, the DNA is TGCGCCAGCAGCTCGGGGACAGGGGGGAACACCGGGGAGCTGTTTTTT. Translating it yields CASSSGTGGNTGELFF. The chain uses TRBV5-1 and TRBJ2-2; 11 bases align to TRBD1. CDR1 and CDR2 (germline): SGHRS, YFSETQ. V shed 3 bases, J shed 1 base, and the junction held 2 bases outside the gene matches. CDR3 length equals 16 residues.

The chain links TRBV27 to TRBJ1-1; D is possibly TRBD1 (6 bases). Trimming cost V 5 bases and J 1 base, with 11 bases left between them. The CDR3 extends over 14 amino acids. Germline CDR1 MNHEY, CDR2 SMNVEV (reference sequence). The CDR3 spells CASSSTDRNTEAFF. The CDR3 DNA sequence: TGTGCCAGCAGTAGTACGGACAGGAACACTGAAGCTTTCTTT.

The V gene is TRBV4-1, the J gene TRBJ1-2; TRBD1 matches 8 bases. The CDR3 spans 16 residues. The V and J ends lost 4 bases and 1 base, in that order; junction bases with no gene match: 8. From germline, CDR1 is MGHRA and CDR2 YSYEKL. CDR3 DNA sequence: TGCGCCAGCAGCCGCATGGCTACAGGGGGTAACTATGGCTACACCTTC. Its translation is CASSRMATGGNYGYTF.

The rearrangement joins TRBV5-4 to TRBJ2-3; TRBD2 matches at 10 bases. This CDR3 contains 16 residues. CDR1 and CDR2 (germline): SGHNT, YYREEE (reference sequence). V was clipped by 2 bases and J by 2 bases; unmatched bases: 5. CDR3 in DNA: TGTGCCAGCAGCTTTACTAGCGGGAAAGTCACAGATACGCAGTATTTT. It translates to CASSFTSGKVTDTQYF.

The genes are TRBV6-5 and TRBJ2-5, with D possibly matching TRBD2 (6 bases). The CDR3 is 15 amino acids. Germline CDR1 is MNHEY and CDR2 is SVGAGI. Trimming stripped 2 bases from V and 5 bases from J, with 15 bases between. CDR3 in amino acids: CASSYAGTPGETQYF. The CDR3 DNA sequence: TGTGCCAGCAGTTACGCCGGGACTCCCGGGGAGACCCAGTACTTC.

V and J are TRBV29-1 and TRBJ2-7, with a weak D call TRBD1 (6 bases). Trimming took 4 bases from V and 5 from J, leaving 12 bases between them. Germline V gene sequence: CDR1 SQVTM, CDR2 ANQGSEA. The CDR3 runs to 12 residues. CDR3 sequence: CSVGAGVNEQYF. For the CDR3, the DNA is TGCAGCGTTGGTGCAGGGGTTAACGAGCAGTACTTC.

The V and J genes are TRBV9 and TRBJ2-2, with 7 bases aligning to TRBD1. The length of the CDR3 is 17 residues. The trim removed 5 bases at V and 0 bases at J, leaving 10 bases unmatched. Germline V gene lookup returns CDR1 SGDLS and CDR2 YYNGEE. The chain's CDR3 is CASRATPGQPNTGELFF. The CDR3 region has the DNA TGTGCCAGCAGAGCGACCCCGGGACAGCCGAACACCGGGGAGCTGTTTTTT.

The chain's CDR3 is CASSPGTGSSYEQYF. The CDR3 DNA sequence: TGTGCCAGCAGTCCCGGGACTGGGAGCTCCTACGAGCAGTACTTC. The chain couples TRBV6-6 to TRBJ2-7, with D perhaps matching TRBD2 (6 bases). This CDR3 region has 15 residues. Germline V gene data show CDR1 as MNHNY and CDR2 as SVGAGI (reference sequence). Trimming cost V 5 bases and J 0 bases, with 14 bases left between them.

The gene calls are TRBV2 and TRBJ2-7; TRBD2 matches at 11 bases. Trimming took 6 bases from V and 6 from J; bases not matched to a gene: 1. This CDR3 spans 12 amino acids. Germline lookup yields CDR1 SNHLY and CDR2 FYNNEI. The CDR3 DNA reads as TGTGCCAGCAGGCTAGCGGGAGGCGAGCAGTACTTC. Amino acids: CASRLAGGEQYF.

V usage is TRBV5-1 and J usage is TRBJ1-1, with unresolved D. The length of the CDR3 is 15 residues. CDR1 is SGHRS, CDR2 YFSETQ, per germline. V was pared by 3 bases and J by 0 bases, with 12 bases between. CDR3 sequence reads: CASSYRSFLNTEAFF. DNA of the CDR3: TGCGCCAGCAGCTACCGGTCCTTTTTGAACACTGAAGCTTTCTTT.

V usage is TRBV27 and J usage is TRBJ2-7, with 10 bases fitting TRBD2. Trimming cost V 5 bases and J 3 bases; bases outside gene matches: 7. The germline V gene has CDR1 MNHEY and CDR2 SMNVEV (reference sequence). The CDR3 totals 15 residues. DNA for the CDR3: TGTGCCAGCAGTCCGAGGACTAGCGGAGACTACGAGCAGTACTTC. It codes for CASSPRTSGDYEQYF.

The chain couples TRBV2 to TRBJ2-5, with TRBD2 matching over 9 bases. The V and J ends lost 5 bases and 1 base, in that order; junction bases with no gene match: 8. The CDR3 has 16 amino acids. Germline V lookup: CDR1 SNHLY, CDR2 FYNNEI. The CDR3: CASSIPGLAGQETQYF. The CDR3 DNA sequence: TGTGCCAGCAGTATCCCGGGACTAGCAGGCCAAGAGACCCAGTACTTC. Together with reference TRBV2 and TRBJ2-5, the CDR3 gives the full variable domain: EPEVTQTPSHQVTQMGQEVILRCVPISNHLYFYWYRQILGQKVEFLVSFYNNEISEKSEIFDDQFSVERPDGSNFTLKIRSTKLEDSAMYFCASSIPGLAGQETQYFGPGTRLLVL.

The chain links TRBV19 to TRBJ2-7; 7 bases are shared with TRBD1. The CDR3 contains 14 residues. Germline CDR1 reads LNHDA; CDR2 reads SQIVND (reference sequence). V trimming: 10 bases; J trimming: 0 bases; junction bases outside the gene matches: 9. The CDR3 coding sequence is TGTGCCACCTCAGGGGGACCCAGCTCCTACGAGCAGTACTTC. Its protein product is CATSGGPSSYEQYF. The full variable domain, with the rest looked up from reference TRBV19 and TRBJ2-7, is DGGITQSPKYLFRKEGQNVTLSCEQNLNHDAMYWYRQDPGQGLRLIYYSQIVNDFQKGDIAEGYSVSREKKESFPLTVTSAQKNPTAFYLCATSGGPSSYEQYFGPGTRLTVT.

The rearrangement links TRBV5-1 to TRBJ2-5; 8 positions agree with TRBD1. The CDR3 is 13 residues long. CDR1 and CDR2 from the germline V gene are SGHRS and YFSETQ. Germline trimming cut 4 bases from V and 1 base from J; bases unmatched to any gene: 0. The CDR3 DNA is TGCGCCAGCAGCGACAGGGGCCAAGAGACCCAGTACTTC. Its translation: CASSDRGQETQYF.

The chain couples TRBV7-9 to TRBJ2-6; D gene uncertain. The CDR3 covers 14 residues. V lost 0 bases and J lost 4, with 4 bases in between. Germline V lookup: CDR1 SEHNR, CDR2 FQNEAQ (reference sequence). CDR3 loop: CASSLASGANVLTF. In nucleotides, the CDR3 is TGTGCCAGCAGCTTAGCTTCGGGGGCCAACGTCCTGACTTTC.

V usage is TRBV2 and J usage is TRBJ1-3, with D possibly matching TRBD1 (5 bases). The CDR3 contains 14 residues. Germline CDR1 reads SNHLY; CDR2 reads FYNNEI. V shed 5 bases and J shed 0 bases, with 8 bases lying between them. The CDR3 nucleotides are TGTGCCAGCAGTCGACAGCGCTCTGGAAACACCATATATTTT. It codes for CASSRQRSGNTIYF.

The chain uses TRBV9 and TRBJ2-7; D may be TRBD2 (6 bases). CDR1 and CDR2 (germline): SGDLS, YYNGEE. The CDR3 is 14 amino acids. The germline V and J ends were trimmed by 2 bases and 5 bases, with 14 bases remaining between them. This CDR3 is CASSVTGLRDEQYF. In nucleotides, the CDR3 is TGTGCCAGCAGCGTTACGGGACTCCGCGACGAGCAGTACTTC.

This chain links TRBV4-3 with TRBJ1-1; D unclear. CDR1 is LGHNA and CDR2 is YSLEER in the germline V gene. V lost 0 bases and J lost 6, with 11 bases in between. The CDR3 contains 14 residues. The CDR3: CASSQEVLGAEAFF. The CDR3 DNA reads TGCGCCAGCAGCCAAGAGGTATTGGGAGCTGAAGCTTTCTTT.

Only one count was recorded for this clone. V gene TRBV13 combines with J gene TRBJ2-5; D gene ambiguous. V lost 0 bases and J lost 4, with 6 bases in between. In germline, CDR1 is PRHDT, CDR2 FYEKMQ (reference sequence). CDR3 length equals 13 residues. The CDR3 protein is CASSLGETETQYF. The CDR3 nucleotides are TGTGCCAGCAGCTTAGGGGAGACAGAGACCCAGTACTTC.

The sample holds one count of this clone. The chain combines TRBV6-5 with TRBJ1-1; TRBD1 agrees at 8 bases. In germline, CDR1 is MNHEY, CDR2 SVGAGI. There are 16 residues in the CDR3. J was trimmed by 1 base and V by 4 bases; bases with no gene match: 8. CDR3 amino acids: CASSSSPGQGNTEAFF. DNA for the CDR3: TGTGCCAGCAGTTCGTCTCCAGGACAGGGGAACACTGAAGCTTTCTTT.

V is TRBV5-1 and J is TRBJ1-4; D is undetermined. Germline CDR1 reads SGHRS; CDR2 reads YFSETQ. This CDR3 has 15 residues. With 0 bases removed from V and 8 bases from J, the gap between germline ends came to 14 bases. Here the CDR3 DNA reads TGCGCCAGCAGCTTGGGCACGGGTCATCGAGAAAAACTGTTTTTT. As protein: CASSLGTGHREKLFF. The full variable domain, completed using reference TRBV5-1 and TRBJ1-4, is KAGVTQTPRYLIKTRGQQVTLSCSPISGHRSVSWYQQTPGQGLQFLFEYFSETQRNKGNFPGRFSGRQFSNSRSEMNVSTLELGDSALYLCASSLGTGHREKLFFGSGTQLSVL.

J is TRBJ2-7 and V is TRBV28; 7 bases are shared with TRBD1. The CDR3 runs 15 residues. The germline V gene encodes CDR1 MDHEN and CDR2 SYDVKM. J was trimmed by 4 bases and V by 5 bases; bases with no gene match: 11. CDR3 in DNA: TGTGCCAGCAGTCAAACGACAGGGAATAAGTACGAGCAGTACTTC. Translated, it gives CASSQTTGNKYEQYF. Drawing the rest from reference TRBV28 and TRBJ2-7, the complete variable domain is DVKVTQSSRYLVKRTGEKVFLECVQDMDHENMFWYRQDPGLGLRLIYFSYDVKMKEKGDIPEGYSVSREKKERFSLILESASTNQTSMYLCASSQTTGNKYEQYFGPGTRLTVT.

The chain employs TRBV6-1 and TRBJ2-1, with a tentative D call TRBD2 (5 bases). The CDR3 has 13 amino acids. Germline values: CDR1 MNHNS, CDR2 SASEGT. V dropped 5 bases and J dropped 9 bases, with 14 bases sitting between them. The CDR3 protein is CASSPGLVGEQFF. The CDR3 DNA reads TGTGCCAGCAGTCCAGGACTCGTCGGTGAGCAGTTCTTC.

The J gene is TRBJ2-2, the V gene TRBV27; D is unresolved. The CDR3 covers 17 residues. Germline V gene lookup returns CDR1 MNHEY and CDR2 SMNVEV (reference sequence). Deletions cut 5 bases from V and 5 bases from J, with 21 bases between. CDR3 region: CASSTIIAQLATGELFF. Here the CDR3 DNA reads TGTGCCAGCAGTACTATTATAGCTCAGCTGGCTACCGGGGAGCTGTTTTTT.

The chain recombines TRBV6-1 with TRBJ2-6; TRBD1 matches 7 bases. There are 17 residues in the CDR3. V trimming: 2 bases; J trimming: 4 bases; junction bases outside the gene matches: 8. The V gene's germline CDR1 is MNHNS and CDR2 SASEGT. Here the CDR3 reads CASSEQGRGSGANVLTF. The CDR3 DNA reads as TGTGCCAGCAGTGAACAGGGCAGGGGGTCAGGGGCCAACGTCCTGACTTTC.